This T cell receptor beta chain came from a study of blood T cell repertoires in COVID-19. Only in-frame clones appear in the TCRdb table, and some are missing; sequencing was by immunoSEQ multiplex PCR. The data hold 300,000 to 450,000 clones, with around nine tenths observed a single time. V gave up 3 bases and J gave up 6 bases, with 12 bases separating them. The CDR3 sequence is 13 residues long. This sequence was found in an older woman with COVID-19, enrolled during active disease. The chain is built from TRBV12-3 or TRBV12-4 and TRBJ2-7; D call uncertain. Sample: peripheral blood. The CDR3 coding sequence is TGTGCCAGCAGTTTTTCCAACCCGGTCGAGCAGTACTTC. This gives the protein CASSFSNPVEQYF.